Described below is a single TCR beta chain sequence and its context. The sample comes from a study of blood T cell repertoires in COVID-19. Study as a whole: Specimens from acute and convalescent COVID-19 originated in the United States, Italy and Spain.

Original analysis: It was from reference gene primer amplification that nucleated cell counts were estimated. The data were produced by immunoSEQ multiplex PCR, yet TCRdb's version contains in-frame clones alone and is incomplete. The DNA was the basis for D and trimming; V, J and clone size are from that table. The sample lists around 700,000 clones, 80% to 90% occurring once. The CDR3 contains 16 residues. Trimming took off 0 bases at V and 4 bases at J, with 12 bases between the two ends. Germline loops: CDR1 LNHNV, CDR2 YYDKDF (reference sequence). The sequence was collected from a young woman with acute or convalescent COVID-19. The chain uses TRBV15 and TRBJ1-4; weak D call: TRBD1 (5 bases). Sequenced sample: peripheral blood. The CDR3 region is CATSRDRQGNNEKLFF. For the CDR3, the DNA is TGTGCCACCAGCAGAGATAGGCAGGGCAATAATGAAAAACTGTTTTTT. Drawing the rest from reference TRBV15 and TRBJ1-4, the complete variable domain is DAMVIQNPRYQVTQFGKPVTLSCSQTLNHNVMYWYQQKSSQAPKLLFHYYDKDFNNEADTPDNFQSRRPNTSFCFLDIRSPGLGDTAMYLCATSRDRQGNNEKLFFGSGTQLSVL.